This is a list of T cell receptor beta chains from one sample in a study of vaccination effects on CD4 cells after COVID-19. Clones were sequenced by immunoSEQ multiplex PCR, and TCRdb holds only the in-frame ones, with some missing. The sample carries about 38,000 clones, 82% recorded once. Their antigen targets remain unknown. The sample consisted of CD4+ T cells from PBMCs cultured with HCoV-NL63 spike peptides, taken after COVID-19 vaccination. The receptors were sampled from a human donor who received a COVID-19 vaccine. Some clones in this sample may be carry-over from other donors' samples. The CDR3 runs from the conserved cysteine through the conserved F or W. The D gene is left open where the match is weak. Some rows have no size entry. The others give once, few or many, or a class for an expanded clone.

V gene	clone size	D gene	J gene	CDR3 DNA	CDR3 protein
TRBV29-1	few	TRBD2	TRBJ2-1	TGCAGCGTTAGCAGCGGGATCGCCTACAATGAGCAGTTCTTC	CSVSSGIAYNEQFF
TRBV19	NA	TRBD2	TRBJ2-3	TGTGCCAGTAGCCCCAAGCGGGGCTACGAGGATACGCAGTATTTT	CASSPKRGYEDTQYF
TRBV19	NA	TRBD1	TRBJ1-3	TGTGCCAGTAGTACCGACAGGGAAGGTGGAAACACCATATATTTT	CASSTDREGGNTIYF
TRBV19	few	NA	TRBJ1-5	TGTGCCAGTACCAGACAGAATCAGCCCCAGCATTTT	CASTRQNQPQHF
TRBV5-1	NA	NA	TRBJ2-5	TGCGCCAGCAGCTTAGGGTCCCAAGAGACCCAGTACTTC	CASSLGSQETQYF
TRBV11-2	NA	NA	TRBJ1-2	TGTGCCAGCAGCTTACGGGAAGGGAGCTATGGCTACACCTTC	CASSLREGSYGYTF
TRBV24-1	few	TRBD2	TRBJ2-5	TGTGCCACCAGGGCTAGCGGGAAGACCCAAGAGACCCAGTACTTC	CATRASGKTQETQYF
TRBV7-8	NA	NA	TRBJ2-2	TGTGCCAGCAGCTTGAGCATGAACACCGGGGAGCTGTTTTTT	CASSLSMNTGELFF
TRBV2	NA	TRBD1	TRBJ1-5	TGTGCCAGCACCGGGACAGGGGGCTGGGGCAATCAGCCCCAGCATTTT	CASTGTGGWGNQPQHF
TRBV24-1	few	NA	TRBJ2-1	TGTGCCACCAGTGATTTTAGGAGGGGGGACAATGAGCAGTTCTTC	CATSDFRRGDNEQFF
TRBV9	NA	NA	TRBJ1-5	TGTGCCAGCAGCCCCTTTGCGGGGTTCAATCAGCCCCAGCATTTT	CASSPFAGFNQPQHF
TRBV9	NA	TRBD1	TRBJ1-3	TGTGCCAGCAGCGGCCGGACAGGGACGAGCATATATTTT	CASSGRTGTSIYF
TRBV5-1	NA	NA	TRBJ2-5	TGCGCCAGCAGCTTGGACAGACCCCAAGAGACCCAGTACTTC	CASSLDRPQETQYF
TRBV6-2/TRBV6-3	NA	TRBD1	TRBJ2-4	TGTGCCAGCAGTTTAGGCCGACAGGGGGTCAGCATTCAGTACTTC	CASSLGRQGVSIQYF
TRBV6-5	NA	TRBD1	TRBJ1-1	TGTGCCAGCAGCTACCAGACAGGGGTCGCTGAAGCTTTCTTT	CASSYQTGVAEAFF
TRBV5-1	NA	TRBD2	TRBJ2-5	TGCGCCAGCAGCTTGAGTGCGGGCTCTAGCGGCCAAGAGACCCAGTACTTC	CASSLSAGSSGQETQYF
TRBV25-1	few	TRBD1	TRBJ2-2	TGTGCCAGCAGGCCGGGACAGGGGAACACCGGGGAGCTGTTTTTT	CASRPGQGNTGELFF
TRBV6-5	NA	TRBD1	TRBJ1-2	TGTGCCAGCAGTTACTACAGGGGGTTTAACTATGGCTACACCTTC	CASSYYRGFNYGYTF
TRBV14	NA	NA	TRBJ2-2	TGTGCCAGCAGCCAATCTAACACCGGGGAGCTGTTTTTT	CASSQSNTGELFF
TRBV2	once	TRBD1	TRBJ2-2	TGTGCCAGCAGTGTGGACAGGGTCGCGAACACCGGGGAGCTGTTTTTT	CASSVDRVANTGELFF
TRBV24-1	NA	TRBD1	TRBJ2-1	TGTGCCACCAGTGACACAGGGGGAACTCCTCCCTACAATGAGCAGTTCTTC	CATSDTGGTPPYNEQFF
TRBV27	NA	NA	TRBJ2-4	TGTGCCAGCAGGAGCACTGGGACCAAAAACATTCAGTACTTC	CASRSTGTKNIQYF
TRBV21-1	NA	NA	TRBJ1-5	TGTGCCAGCAGCAAAGTAGGGTTTTGGCAGCCCCAGCATTTT	CASSKVGFWQPQHF